The 13 T cell receptor beta chains reported below all come from one sample, sequenced in a study of blood T cell repertoires in COVID-19. Using immunoSEQ multiplex PCR, the repertoire was profiled, and TCRdb retains in-frame clones only, with some absent. The sample yields a few hundred thousand clones, around 89% seen once. The sample consisted of peripheral blood. These receptors all come from a man younger than 45 with acute or convalescent COVID-19.

This clone showed up just a few times. V usage is TRBV13 and J usage is TRBJ2-2, with TRBD2 matching over 10 bases. Germline CDR1 and CDR2: PRHDT and FYEKMQ (reference sequence). This CDR3 comprises 17 residues. J lost 5 bases, V lost 2 bases, and 8 bases had no gene match. As DNA, the CDR3 is TGTGCCAGCAGCTTAACTAGCGGGGCCCTGGGGACCGGGGAGCTGTTTTTT. This encodes CASSLTSGALGTGELFF.

The chain links TRBV15 to TRBJ2-5; TRBD2 matches 9 bases. The CDR3 sequence is 15 residues long. With V trimmed by 3 bases and J by 2 bases, 4 bases remained unmatched. CDR1 is LNHNV and CDR2 is YYDKDF in the germline V gene (reference sequence). The CDR3 reads CATSRVAGEQETQYF. The CDR3 DNA follows: TGTGCCACCAGCAGGGTAGCGGGAGAGCAAGAGACCCAGTACTTC.

CDR3: CASSESATGNTEAFF. CDR3 nucleotide sequence: TGCGCCAGCAGTGAGTCCGCGACAGGGAACACTGAAGCTTTCTTT. V is TRBV10-1 and J is TRBJ1-1, with a tentative D call TRBD1 (6 bases). Looked up from germline, CDR1 is WNHNN and CDR2 is SYGVQD (reference sequence). V was pared by 0 bases and J by 1 base, with 9 bases between. The CDR3 covers 15 residues.

In regard to this clone: One end of the junction does not line up with germline, which may come from a read error. The chain combines TRBV2 with TRBJ1-1, with D tentatively TRBD1 (6 bases). Per the germline V gene, CDR1 is SNHLY and CDR2 is FYNNEI. The CDR3 loop spans 11 amino acids. CDR3 sequence (DNA): TGTGCCAGCAGTGAATCCCAGGGGTCGATGTTT. It translates to CASSESQGSMF.

Note on this clone: A clone one base away is much larger, so this may be a read error. The chain uses TRBV7-6 and TRBJ1-2, with D possibly being TRBD1 (6 bases). Between the trimmed V and J ends, which lost 1 base and 4 bases, there was a span of 7 bases. The CDR3 has 13 amino acids. Germline lookup yields CDR1 SGHVS and CDR2 FNYEAQ. CDR3 sequence: CASSLEQGYGYTF. CDR3 bases: TGTGCCAGCAGCTTAGAACAGGGCTATGGCTACACCTTC.

The rearrangement joins TRBV5-8 to TRBJ1-2; TRBD1 matches at 7 bases. The CDR3 totals 14 residues. V was pared by 4 bases and J by 8 bases, with 11 bases of the junction left unmatched. Germline CDR1 reads SGHTS; CDR2 reads YDEGEE. The CDR3 is CASSQVTGDGGYTF. The CDR3 DNA reads TGTGCCAGCAGCCAAGTTACAGGGGATGGAGGCTACACCTTC.

The chain uses TRBV2 and TRBJ1-5, with D tentatively TRBD1 (5 bases). With 6 bases removed from V and 4 bases from J, the gap between germline ends came to 10 bases. CDR3 length: 13 amino acids. Per germline, CDR1 SNHLY and CDR2 FYNNEI. The CDR3 sequence is CASRQGLNQPQHF. Written as DNA, the CDR3 is TGTGCCAGCAGGCAGGGTTTAAATCAGCCCCAGCATTTT.

V usage is TRBV9 and J usage is TRBJ2-2; D may be TRBD2 (6 bases). Germline CDR1 is SGDLS and CDR2 is YYNGEE. V lost 0 bases to trimming and J lost 7 bases, with 13 bases between them. The CDR3 is made up of 15 amino acids. The CDR3 protein is CASSVAPGRGGELFF. The CDR3 DNA reads TGTGCCAGCAGCGTAGCCCCCGGGAGAGGCGGGGAGCTGTTTTTT.

V and J are TRBV27 and TRBJ1-1; 8 positions match TRBD1. The CDR3 extends over 18 amino acids. Germline trimming cut 5 bases from V and 1 base from J; bases unmatched to any gene: 15. Germline assignment: CDR1 MNHEY and CDR2 SMNVEV (reference sequence). The CDR3 is CASSPRGQGARRNTEAFF. DNA for the CDR3: TGTGCCAGCAGTCCGAGAGGGCAGGGGGCGCGGAGGAACACTGAAGCTTTCTTT.

The CDR3 here is CASSLGTGGFQPQHF. The CDR3 region has the DNA TGTGCCAGCAGCTTAGGTACAGGGGGCTTTCAGCCCCAGCATTTT. This chain connects TRBV7-8 to TRBJ1-5, with 9 nucleotides matching TRBD1. The ends lost 1 base at V and 6 bases at J; junction bases unmatched: 4. The germline V gene has CDR1 SGHVS and CDR2 FQNEAQ. This CDR3 region has 15 residues.

The chain combines TRBV28 with TRBJ2-7; D gene unclear. V was clipped by 3 bases and J by 6 bases, with 6 bases between them. Germline CDR1 and CDR2: MDHEN and SYDVKM. The length of the CDR3 is 11 residues. The CDR3 loop reads CASSFVSEQYF. The CDR3 nucleotides read TGTGCCAGCAGTTTCGTATCCGAGCAGTACTTC.

CDR3 protein: CAWSLVGTDTGELFF. DNA for the CDR3: TGTGCCTGGAGCCTAGTTGGGACAGACACCGGGGAGCTGTTTTTT. This chain joins TRBV30 and TRBJ2-2, with 7 bases identical to TRBD1. Germline V gives CDR1 GTSNPN, CDR2 SVGIG (reference sequence). Unmatched junction bases numbered 7, after V lost 3 bases and J lost 3 bases. CDR3 size: 15 residues. Supplemented by reference TRBV30 and TRBJ2-2, the full variable domain reads SQTIHQWPATLVQPVGSPLSLECTVEGTSNPNLYWYRQAAGRGLQLLFYSVGIGQISSEVPQNLSASRPQDRQFILSSKKLLLSDSGFYLCAWSLVGTDTGELFFGEGSRLTVL.

The chain employs TRBV3-1 (or the pseudogene TRBV3-2) and TRBJ1-2, with D possibly TRBD1 on 5 matching bases. The CDR3 totals 15 residues. V was clipped by 0 bases and J by 2 bases, with 10 bases between them. Per germline, CDR1 LGHDT and CDR2 YNNKEL (reference sequence). The CDR3 DNA sequence: TGTGCCAGCAGCCAAGAGCTCAACAGGAACTATGGCTACACCTTC. It yields the protein CASSQELNRNYGYTF.